This T cell receptor beta chain is from a study of blood T cell repertoires in COVID-19. The J segment lost 7 bases and the V segment lost 4 bases, leaving 6 bases of the junction unmatched. Germline CDR1 reads SGHTA; CDR2 reads FQGNSA. The CDR3 extends over 16 amino acids. Authors' processing steps: Amplification with reference gene primers provided the estimates of nucleated cell counts. Profiling relied on immunoSEQ multiplex PCR, and the TCRdb table lists in-frame clones only, not all of them. V, J and clone size derive from that table, while D and trimming were established from the DNA sequence. The sample includes more than 95,000 clones, around 81% of them seen just once.

The source of this sequence is a man between 60 and 75 years old with acute or convalescent COVID-19. The sequenced sample was peripheral blood. This sequence joins TRBV7-2 and TRBJ2-1; 14 nucleotides align to TRBD2. CDR3 in DNA: TGTGCCAGCAGCTCCCGGACTAGCGGGAGGTGGAATGAGCAGTTCTTC. Translated, it gives CASSSRTSGRWNEQFF.